This TCR beta chain was sequenced during a study of blood T cell repertoires in COVID-19. Study at large: Samples of COVID-19 (acute and convalescent) were obtained from the United States, Italy and Spain.

CDR1 and CDR2 (germline): MDHEN, SYDVKM. Trimming removed 0 bases at V and 8 bases at J, with 7 bases between. This CDR3 is built from 12 residues. Clones were read by immunoSEQ multiplex PCR, and TCRdb kept only the in-frame ones, dropping some. The sample consists of about 35,000 clones, around 87% of them appearing once. Sample: peripheral blood. V usage is TRBV28 and J usage is TRBJ1-2; no clear D gene. The origin of this receptor is an elderly man with active COVID-19. This CDR3 reads CASSLWTGGYTF. The DNA for the CDR3 is TGTGCCAGCAGTTTATGGACGGGGGGCTACACCTTC.